The rows below give T cell receptor beta chains drawn from one sample of a study of blood T cell repertoires in COVID-19. Repertoires were generated with immunoSEQ multiplex PCR, while TCRdb's copy carries only in-frame clones and drops some. The data show about 84,000 clones, with roughly 96% seen just once and approximately 4.2% held by the top ten. The specimen sequenced was peripheral blood. Receptor source: a human donor with active COVID-19. The donor label of this sample is uncertain. Each CDR3 is given with its conserved first and last residue. The order of the fields is J gene, V gene, clone size, D gene, CDR3 DNA, CDR3 protein. A D gene is named only where the DNA matches it firmly. Expanded clones are given a class, and other clones once, few, many or no size at all.

TRBJ2-2,TRBV5-4,-,-,TGTGCCAGCAGCCCAGGGGAGGGAAACACCGGGGAGCTGTTTTTT,CASSPGEGNTGELFF
TRBJ1-4,TRBV18,-,-,TGTGCCAGCTCTATTAGTGCCCAAAATGAAAAACTGTTTTTT,CASSISAQNEKLFF
TRBJ1-2,TRBV10-3,-,TRBD1,TGTGCCATCAGCCAGATCAGGGGGCGGTCGGTGTATGGCTACACCTTC,CAISQIRGRSVYGYTF
TRBJ2-4,TRBV2,-,-,TGTGCCAGCAGTGCCCCGGCAGGGTGGAACATTCAGTACTTC,CASSAPAGWNIQYF
TRBJ2-1,TRBV15,once,TRBD2,TGTGCCACCAGCAGACAATTGGTTGGGGGACTACTCGCGAATGAGCAGTTCTTC,CATSRQLVGGLLANEQFF
TRBJ1-4,TRBV6-5,-,TRBD1,TGTGCCAGCAGTTACGGCGACAGGGGGCGAGAAAAACTGTTTTTT,CASSYGDRGREKLFF
TRBJ2-3,TRBV6-4,-,-,TGTGCCCTGGAGGGTCCGAATACGCAGTATTTT,CALEGPNTQYF
TRBJ2-7,TRBV6-5,-,-,TGTGCCAGCAGTTACCGGGGGGCCGGGGAGCACGAGCAGTACTTC,CASSYRGAGEHEQYF
TRBJ1-4,TRBV18,-,-,TGTGCCAGCTCACCTGGACAGTTAGTTTCGGGTAATGAAAAACTGTTTTTT,CASSPGQLVSGNEKLFF
TRBJ1-6,TRBV7-2,-,-,TGTGCCAGCAGCTTAGATCCAGGGCTCAATTCACCCCTCCACTTT,CASSLDPGLNSPLHF